This T cell receptor (beta chain) was captured in a study of CD4+ T cells in melanoma. Deletions cut 1 base from V and 4 bases from J, with 20 bases between. From germline, CDR1 is SGHTA and CDR2 FQGTGA. The CDR3 runs 18 residues. Profiling relied on immunoSEQ multiplex PCR, and the TCRdb table lists in-frame clones only, not all of them. Among about 13,000 clones, about 70% were seen once, and the ten largest hold approximately 10%. Study-level points and caveats: Neoantigen-specific CD4+ T cells in melanoma reportedly had diverse differentiation states.

With respect to this clone: No antigen is known for it.

This chain connects TRBV7-3 to TRBJ2-1; tentative D call: TRBD2 (5 bases). The source is a human donor with melanoma. Sequenced sample: cells from a culture (not recorded whether cultured in vitro). CDR3 in amino acids: CASSLRPRIERSYNEQFF. CDR3 in DNA: TGTGCCAGCAGCTTAAGGCCACGAATAGAGCGGAGTTACAATGAGCAGTTCTTC.